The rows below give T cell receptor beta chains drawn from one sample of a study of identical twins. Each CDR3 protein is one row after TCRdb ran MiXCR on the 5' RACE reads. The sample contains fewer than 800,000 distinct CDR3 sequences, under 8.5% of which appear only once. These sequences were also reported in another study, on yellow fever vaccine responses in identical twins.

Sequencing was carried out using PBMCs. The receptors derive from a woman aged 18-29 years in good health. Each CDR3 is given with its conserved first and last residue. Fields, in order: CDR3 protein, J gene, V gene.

CDR3 protein: CASRSQGWGDTQYF
J gene: TRBJ2-3
V gene: TRBV27

CDR3 protein: CSVEWEANYGYTF
J gene: TRBJ1-2
V gene: TRBV29-1

CDR3 protein: CASSTLDSLNTEAFF
J gene: TRBJ1-1
V gene: TRBV18

CDR3 protein: CSVQSLGQTIEAFF
J gene: TRBJ1-1
V gene: TRBV29-1

CDR3 protein: CSARDLLSSEAFF
J gene: TRBJ1-1
V gene: TRBV20-1

CDR3 protein: CATNSGTSTDTQYF
J gene: TRBJ2-3
V gene: TRBV5-1

CDR3 protein: CASSLDTRDRYTEGYTF
J gene: TRBJ1-2
V gene: TRBV5-1

CDR3 protein: CASSSLVPGGRGSADTQYF
J gene: TRBJ2-3
V gene: TRBV27

CDR3 protein: CASSRFFERGTDTQYF
J gene: TRBJ2-3
V gene: TRBV28

CDR3 protein: CASSLGLGGLTGELFF
J gene: TRBJ2-2
V gene: TRBV11-2

CDR3 protein: CASRSQGTDPYNEQFF
J gene: TRBJ2-1
V gene: TRBV7-9

CDR3 protein: CASSRLAESSYNEQFF
J gene: TRBJ2-1
V gene: TRBV11-1

CDR3 protein: CASMRGSYEQYF
J gene: TRBJ2-7
V gene: TRBV6-1

CDR3 protein: CASSSTGPNEKLFF
J gene: TRBJ1-4
V gene: TRBV12-3/TRBV12-4

CDR3 protein: CASSFSPSAGELFF
J gene: TRBJ2-2
V gene: TRBV6-5

CDR3 protein: CASSLVPGRRTDTQYF
J gene: TRBJ2-3
V gene: TRBV7-9

CDR3 protein: CSAHPGVAGSTDTQYF
J gene: TRBJ2-3
V gene: TRBV20-1

CDR3 protein: CASSLYLSLGAFF
J gene: TRBJ1-1
V gene: TRBV11-2

CDR3 protein: CASSPRRGTNEKLFF
J gene: TRBJ1-4
V gene: TRBV3-1

CDR3 protein: CASSSWTGSYNEQFF
J gene: TRBJ2-1
V gene: TRBV6-2/TRBV6-3

CDR3 protein: CASSQVPTGSIRYEQYF
J gene: TRBJ2-7
V gene: TRBV4-1

CDR3 protein: CASSSQAGDKNIQYF
J gene: TRBJ2-4
V gene: TRBV7-9

CDR3 protein: CASSPGLEKGTQYF
J gene: TRBJ2-5
V gene: TRBV4-1

CDR3 protein: CASSLEGQGGGGYTF
J gene: TRBJ1-2
V gene: TRBV5-1

CDR3 protein: CASSHRQGEGNEQYF
J gene: TRBJ2-7
V gene: TRBV12-3/TRBV12-4

CDR3 protein: CASSLDRRYLTGELFF
J gene: TRBJ2-2
V gene: TRBV5-8

CDR3 protein: CASSMIFASGYYEQYF
J gene: TRBJ2-7
V gene: TRBV19

CDR3 protein: CASREGLAVNYEQYF
J gene: TRBJ2-7
V gene: TRBV5-1

CDR3 protein: CASSPPTSGVERTGELFF
J gene: TRBJ2-2
V gene: TRBV27

CDR3 protein: CSAESSVLAKNIQYF
J gene: TRBJ2-4
V gene: TRBV20-1

CDR3 protein: CASSARNTGELFF
J gene: TRBJ2-2
V gene: TRBV9

CDR3 protein: CSARDPQGANTGELFF
J gene: TRBJ2-2
V gene: TRBV20-1

CDR3 protein: CSVEHRGTEQFF
J gene: TRBJ2-1
V gene: TRBV29-1

CDR3 protein: CASSTATGLAKIIQYF
J gene: TRBJ2-4
V gene: TRBV7-9

CDR3 protein: CAIKGSTENYGYTF
J gene: TRBJ1-2
V gene: TRBV10-3

CDR3 protein: CSARMGQSHNEQFF
J gene: TRBJ2-1
V gene: TRBV20-1

CDR3 protein: CASSRGVGTTDTQYF
J gene: TRBJ2-3
V gene: TRBV7-8

CDR3 protein: CASSARSTGGTEAFF
J gene: TRBJ1-1
V gene: TRBV7-2

CDR3 protein: CATSDLNRQQETQYF
J gene: TRBJ2-5
V gene: TRBV24-1

CDR3 protein: CASSLGGQSKRYF
J gene: TRBJ1-5
V gene: TRBV7-2

CDR3 protein: CASSLGLGGYNEQFF
J gene: TRBJ2-1
V gene: TRBV5-6

CDR3 protein: CATSRGQKQETQYF
J gene: TRBJ2-5
V gene: TRBV15

CDR3 protein: CASSPTGTSGGGEQFF
J gene: TRBJ2-1
V gene: TRBV11-3

CDR3 protein: CASSRQGNIYGYTF
J gene: TRBJ1-2
V gene: TRBV7-9

CDR3 protein: CASSPTSGPSYEQYF
J gene: TRBJ2-7
V gene: TRBV5-1

CDR3 protein: CASSRDWALTTDTQYF
J gene: TRBJ2-3
V gene: TRBV5-5

CDR3 protein: CASSPLAGVLHNNEQFF
J gene: TRBJ2-1
V gene: TRBV14

CDR3 protein: CASSLGYSGYYEQYF
J gene: TRBJ2-7
V gene: TRBV5-1

CDR3 protein: CASSEQGASYNEQFF
J gene: TRBJ2-1
V gene: TRBV9

CDR3 protein: CASSRTGGESSPLHF
J gene: TRBJ1-6
V gene: TRBV12-3/TRBV12-4

CDR3 protein: CASSFGGGVNTQYF
J gene: TRBJ2-3
V gene: TRBV5-5

CDR3 protein: CASCILNGNYEQFF
J gene: TRBJ2-1
V gene: TRBV6-1